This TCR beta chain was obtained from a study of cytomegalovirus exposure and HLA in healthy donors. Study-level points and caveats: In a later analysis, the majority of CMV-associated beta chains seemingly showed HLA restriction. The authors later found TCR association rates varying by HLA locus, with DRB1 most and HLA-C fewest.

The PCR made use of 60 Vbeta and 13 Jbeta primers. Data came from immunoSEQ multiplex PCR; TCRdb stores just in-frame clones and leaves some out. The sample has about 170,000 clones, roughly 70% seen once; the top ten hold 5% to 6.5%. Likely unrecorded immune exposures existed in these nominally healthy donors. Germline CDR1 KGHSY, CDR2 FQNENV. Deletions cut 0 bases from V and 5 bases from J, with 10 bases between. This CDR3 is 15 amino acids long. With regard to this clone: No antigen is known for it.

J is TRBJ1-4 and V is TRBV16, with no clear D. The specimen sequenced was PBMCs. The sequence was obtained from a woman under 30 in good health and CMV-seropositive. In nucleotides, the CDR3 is TGTGCCAGCAGCCAATCTACGGAGAGAAATGAAAAACTGTTTTTT. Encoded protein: CASSQSTERNEKLFF.